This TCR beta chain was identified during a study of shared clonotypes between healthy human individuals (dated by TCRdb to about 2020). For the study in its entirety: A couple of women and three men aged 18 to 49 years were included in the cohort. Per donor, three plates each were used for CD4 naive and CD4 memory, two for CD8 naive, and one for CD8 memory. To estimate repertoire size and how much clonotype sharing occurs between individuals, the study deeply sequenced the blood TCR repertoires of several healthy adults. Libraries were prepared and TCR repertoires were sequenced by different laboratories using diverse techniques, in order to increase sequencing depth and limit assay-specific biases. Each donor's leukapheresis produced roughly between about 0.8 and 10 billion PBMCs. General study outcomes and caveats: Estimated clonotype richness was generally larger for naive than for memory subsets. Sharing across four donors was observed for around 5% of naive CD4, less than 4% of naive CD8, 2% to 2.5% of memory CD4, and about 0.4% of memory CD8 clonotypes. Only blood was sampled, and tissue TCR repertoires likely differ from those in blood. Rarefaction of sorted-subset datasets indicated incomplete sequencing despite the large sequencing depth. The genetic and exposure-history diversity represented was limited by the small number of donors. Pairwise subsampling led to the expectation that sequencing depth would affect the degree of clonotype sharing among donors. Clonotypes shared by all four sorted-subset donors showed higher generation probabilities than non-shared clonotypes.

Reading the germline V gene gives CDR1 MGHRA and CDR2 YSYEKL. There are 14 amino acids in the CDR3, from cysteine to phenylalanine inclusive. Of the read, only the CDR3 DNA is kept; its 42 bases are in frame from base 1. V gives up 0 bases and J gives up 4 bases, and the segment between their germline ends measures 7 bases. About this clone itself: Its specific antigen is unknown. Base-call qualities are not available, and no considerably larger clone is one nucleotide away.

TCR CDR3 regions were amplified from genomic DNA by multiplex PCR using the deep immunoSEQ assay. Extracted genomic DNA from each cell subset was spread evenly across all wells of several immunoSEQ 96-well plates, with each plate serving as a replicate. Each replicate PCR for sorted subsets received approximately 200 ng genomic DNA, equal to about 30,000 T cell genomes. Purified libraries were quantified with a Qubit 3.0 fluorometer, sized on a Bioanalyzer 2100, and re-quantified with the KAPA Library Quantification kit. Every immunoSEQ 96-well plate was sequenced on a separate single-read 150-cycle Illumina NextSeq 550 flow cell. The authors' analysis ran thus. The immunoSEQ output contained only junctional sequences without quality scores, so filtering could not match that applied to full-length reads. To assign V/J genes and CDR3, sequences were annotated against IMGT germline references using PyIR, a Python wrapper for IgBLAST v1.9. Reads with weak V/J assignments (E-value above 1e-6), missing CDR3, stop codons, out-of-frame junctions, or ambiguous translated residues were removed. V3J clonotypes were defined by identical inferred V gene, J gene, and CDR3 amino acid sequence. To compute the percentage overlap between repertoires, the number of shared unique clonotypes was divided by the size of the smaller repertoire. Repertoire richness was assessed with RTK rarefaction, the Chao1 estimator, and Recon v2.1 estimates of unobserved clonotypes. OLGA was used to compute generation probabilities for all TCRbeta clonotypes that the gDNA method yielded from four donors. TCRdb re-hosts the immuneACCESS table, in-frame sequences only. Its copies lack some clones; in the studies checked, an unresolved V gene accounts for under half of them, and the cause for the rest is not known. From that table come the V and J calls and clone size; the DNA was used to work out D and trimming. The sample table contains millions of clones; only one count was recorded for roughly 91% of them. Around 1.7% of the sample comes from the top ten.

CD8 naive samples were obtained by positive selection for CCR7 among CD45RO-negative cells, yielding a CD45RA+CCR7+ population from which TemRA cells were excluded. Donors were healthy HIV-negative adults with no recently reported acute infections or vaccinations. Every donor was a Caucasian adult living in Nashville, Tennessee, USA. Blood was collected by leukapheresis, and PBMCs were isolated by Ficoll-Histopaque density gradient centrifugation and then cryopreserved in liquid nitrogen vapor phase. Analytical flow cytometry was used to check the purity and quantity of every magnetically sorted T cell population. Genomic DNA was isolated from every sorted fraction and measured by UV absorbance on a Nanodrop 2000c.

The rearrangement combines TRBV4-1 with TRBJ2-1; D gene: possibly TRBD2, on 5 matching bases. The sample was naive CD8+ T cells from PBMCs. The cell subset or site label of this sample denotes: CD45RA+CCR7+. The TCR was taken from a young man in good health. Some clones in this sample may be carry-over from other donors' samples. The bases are TGCGCCAGCAGCCAAGAGAGGGTTTACAATGAGCAGTTCTTC. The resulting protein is CASSQERVYNEQFF.